This is a list of T cell receptor beta chains from one sample in a study. TCRdb ran MiXCR on the RT-PCR reads and lists one entry per CDR3 protein. Seen here are about 680,000 distinct CDR3 sequences, approximately 15% observed once, and the top ten hold 3.6%. Input material: memory CD4+ T cells from blood. These receptors were taken from a female donor in good health, serving as a healthy control. The CDR3 runs from the conserved cysteine through the conserved F or W. The D gene is left open where the match is weak. Clone size is not always given. Where it is, it says once, few, many or a class for expanded clones.

few	NA	TRBJ2-7	TRBV28	CASTTGPGYEQYF	TGTGCCAGCACCACCGGCCCAGGTTACGAGCAGTACTTC
few	NA	TRBJ1-1	TRBV7-2	CASSLGQSFQEAFF	TGTGCCAGCAGCTTAGGGCAGTCCTTCCAGGAAGCTTTCTTT
many	TRBD1	TRBJ1-6	TRBV27	CASSFGTGLSYSPLHF	TGTGCCAGCAGTTTCGGGACAGGCTTATCTTATTCACCCCTCCACTTT
many	NA	TRBJ1-6	TRBV12-3/TRBV12-4	CASSFGGDSPLHF	TGTGCCAGCAGTTTTGGCGGGGATTCACCCCTCCACTTT
many	NA	TRBJ1-5	TRBV9	CASSADSRNQPQHF	TGTGCCAGCAGCGCGGACAGCCGCAATCAGCCCCAGCATTTT
many	TRBD2	TRBJ2-7	TRBV20-1	CSATSSGGVYEQYF	TGCAGTGCCACTAGCAGCGGGGGGGTCTACGAGCAGTACTTC
many	TRBD1	TRBJ2-3	TRBV29-1	CSVDQGRGTDTQYF	TGCAGCGTTGACCAAGGCAGGGGGACAGATACGCAGTATTTT
NA	NA	TRBJ1-1	TRBV18	CASSPSVPYTEAFF	TGTGCCAGCTCACCAAGTGTACCGTACACTGAAGCTTTCTTT
NA	NA	TRBJ2-7	TRBV20-1	CSAKDSSGPSYEQYF	TGCAGTGCCAAAGACTCCAGCGGGCCCTCCTACGAGCAGTACTTC
NA	TRBD1	TRBJ1-4	TRBV20-1	CSAHDRGNEKLFF	TGCAGTGCCCATGACAGGGGTAATGAAAAACTGTTTTTT
many	TRBD1	TRBJ1-2	TRBV29-1	CSVTGGGFSTYGYTF	TGCAGCGTAACAGGGGGCGGTTTCAGTACCTATGGCTACACCTTC
few	NA	TRBJ2-5	TRBV29-1	CSVDEGGETQYF	TGCAGCGTTGACGAGGGGGGAGAGACCCAGTACTTC
few	NA	TRBJ2-5	TRBV19	CASTRGQSGETQYF	TGTGCCAGTACTCGTGGACAGTCAGGGGAGACCCAGTACTTC
NA	NA	TRBJ2-1	TRBV5-1	CASSYDGMTYNEQFF	TGCGCCAGCAGCTATGACGGAATGACGTACAATGAGCAGTTCTTC
NA	TRBD1	TRBJ2-7	TRBV3-1	CASSPRQGRYEQYF	TGTGCCAGCAGCCCCCGACAGGGGCGCTACGAGCAGTACTTC
NA	NA	TRBJ2-1	TRBV4-2	CASSQVAGALSNEQFF	TGTGCCAGCAGCCAAGTGGCAGGGGCTCTTTCCAATGAGCAGTTCTTC
few	NA	TRBJ2-7	TRBV6-5	CASSLFTPGSYEQYF	TGTGCCAGCAGTCTATTTACCCCAGGCTCCTACGAGCAGTACTTC
many	NA	TRBJ2-7	TRBV12-3/TRBV12-4	CASSLGLEKSYEQYF	TGTGCCAGCAGTTTAGGTCTCGAGAAATCCTACGAGCAGTACTTC
many	NA	TRBJ2-1	TRBV12-3/TRBV12-4	CASTLLAEGLYNEQFF	TGTGCCAGCACCCTCTTAGCGGAGGGGCTCTACAATGAGCAGTTCTTC
NA	NA	TRBJ2-5	TRBV7-2	CASSLAAREETQYF	TGTGCCAGCAGCTTAGCGGCCAGGGAAGAGACCCAGTACTTC
NA	TRBD1	TRBJ2-2	TRBV7-3	CASSSTGTGAGELFF	TGTGCCAGCAGCTCCACCGGGACAGGGGCCGGGGAGCTGTTTTTT
many	TRBD1	TRBJ1-4	TRBV6-6	CASLHTGTGNNEKLFF	TGTGCCAGCCTCCACACCGGGACAGGCAATAATGAAAAACTGTTTTTT
few	TRBD2	TRBJ2-1	TRBV20-1	CSASVLAGVLFNEQFF	TGCAGTGCTAGCGTTTTAGCGGGAGTCTTATTCAATGAGCAGTTCTTC
NA	TRBD2	TRBJ2-7	TRBV10-2	CAATLGGGSEQYF	TGCGCCGCGACTCTCGGGGGGGGAAGCGAGCAGTACTTC
NA	NA	TRBJ2-1	TRBV21-1	CASSKTGMTSGRVLNEQFF	TGTGCCAGCAGCAAGACGGGGATGACTAGCGGGAGGGTTCTCAATGAGCAGTTCTTC
many	NA	TRBJ2-7	TRBV29-1	CSVATGTHEQYF	TGCAGCGTAGCCACAGGGACCCACGAGCAGTACTTC
NA	NA	TRBJ2-2	TRBV18	CASSPISGANTGELFF	TGTGCCAGCTCACCAATCAGCGGAGCGAACACCGGGGAGCTGTTTTTT
many	NA	TRBJ2-3	TRBV5-1	CASSSGRGSTDTQYF	TGCGCCAGCAGCTCCGGGCGGGGATCAACAGATACGCAGTATTTT
few	TRBD2	TRBJ2-5	TRBV6-2/TRBV6-3	CASSYRPGRGLETQYF	TGTGCCAGCAGTTACCGGCCCGGGAGGGGGTTGGAGACCCAGTACTTC
many	TRBD2	TRBJ2-7	TRBV12-3/TRBV12-4	CASSFGLAGLGQQYF	TGTGCCAGCAGTTTCGGACTAGCGGGACTGGGGCAGCAGTACTTC
few	NA	TRBJ2-5	TRBV2	CASKGDSQETQYF	TGTGCCAGCAAGGGTGATAGCCAAGAGACCCAGTACTTC
many	NA	TRBJ2-5	TRBV9	CASSSGDLGTQYF	TGTGCCAGCAGCTCAGGAGACTTGGGGACCCAGTACTTC
NA	NA	TRBJ2-3	TRBV24-1	CATSEDNTDTQYF	TGTGCCACCAGTGAGGATAACACAGATACGCAGTATTTT
NA	TRBD2	TRBJ2-7	TRBV6-1	CASSGLTSGVYEQYF	TGTGCCAGCAGTGGCTTAACTAGCGGGGTCTACGAGCAGTACTTC
few	TRBD1	TRBJ1-4	TRBV6-5	CASSYSGTGREKLFF	TGTGCCAGCAGTTACTCTGGGACAGGGCGTGAAAAACTGTTTTTT
NA	TRBD2	TRBJ2-1	TRBV5-1	CASSLGAGERGEQFF	TGCGCCAGCAGCTTGGGAGCGGGAGAGCGGGGTGAGCAGTTCTTC
few	NA	TRBJ2-5	TRBV20-1	CSAVDIQETQYF	TGCAGTGCTGTCGACATTCAAGAGACCCAGTACTTC
few	TRBD1	TRBJ2-1	TRBV24-1	CATRLGQGEVDEQFF	TGTGCCACCAGGTTAGGACAGGGGGAGGTGGATGAGCAGTTCTTC
few	NA	TRBJ1-2	TRBV5-4	CASSSSSGFSYGYTF	TGTGCCAGCAGCTCGAGCTCAGGGTTTAGTTATGGCTACACCTTC
NA	TRBD1	TRBJ1-1	TRBV5-6	CASSLAGQGDTEAFF	TGTGCCAGCAGCTTGGCGGGACAGGGGGACACTGAAGCTTTCTTT
NA	TRBD1	TRBJ2-5	TRBV6-1	CASRVEEGGRKTQYF	TGTGCCAGCAGGGTGGAGGAAGGGGGCAGGAAGACCCAGTACTTC
few	NA	TRBJ2-3	TRBV10-3	CAISDLETRLDTQYF	TGTGCCATCAGTGATTTGGAGACTAGACTTGATACGCAGTATTTT
NA	NA	TRBJ1-1	TRBV6-6	CASSYGSSGIRDEAFF	TGTGCCAGCAGTTACGGGTCATCGGGGATTAGGGATGAAGCTTTCTTT
many	TRBD2	TRBJ2-1	TRBV5-5	CASSFAGLAGGEQFF	TGTGCCAGCAGCTTCGCGGGACTAGCGGGAGGCGAGCAGTTCTTC
NA	NA	TRBJ2-7	TRBV3-1	CASSQDMVVYEQYF	TGTGCCAGCAGCCAAGATATGGTGGTTTACGAGCAGTACTTC
NA	NA	TRBJ2-5	TRBV4-2	CASSQDPGGGETQYF	TGTGCCAGCAGCCAAGACCCAGGTGGGGGCGAGACCCAGTACTTC
few	NA	TRBJ1-1	TRBV5-1	CASSLNPANTEAFF	TGCGCCAGCAGCTTGAACCCGGCCAACACTGAAGCTTTCTTT
many	NA	TRBJ2-6	TRBV7-2	CASSLVASGANVLTF	TGTGCCAGCAGCTTAGTGGCCTCTGGGGCCAACGTCCTGACTTTC
few	TRBD1	TRBJ1-2	TRBV6-2/TRBV6-3	CASRKGQIYGYTF	TGTGCCAGCAGAAAGGGACAGATCTATGGCTACACCTTC
NA	NA	TRBJ2-4	TRBV5-6	CASSLFLAKNIQYF	TGTGCCAGCAGCTTGTTCCTAGCCAAAAACATTCAGTACTTC
few	NA	TRBJ2-7	TRBV12-3/TRBV12-4	CASGWTYSYEQYF	TGTGCCAGCGGGTGGACCTACTCCTACGAGCAGTACTTC
NA	NA	TRBJ2-2	TRBV7-2	CASSLDFPGELFF	TGTGCCAGCAGCTTAGATTTTCCCGGGGAGCTGTTTTTT
few	NA	TRBJ1-1	TRBV5-6	CASSGGGGGPAFF	TGTGCCAGCAGCGGGGGTGGGGGAGGACCAGCTTTCTTT
NA	NA	TRBJ1-2	TRBV27	CASSQSFGGLGYTF	TGTGCCAGCAGCCAGTCTTTCGGAGGTCTTGGCTACACCTTC
many	NA	TRBJ1-1	TRBV12-3/TRBV12-4	CASSFSGLNTEAFF	TGTGCCAGCAGTTTTTCGGGGTTGAACACTGAAGCTTTCTTT
many	TRBD2	TRBJ2-1	TRBV20-1	CSARTSGPLSYNEQFF	TGCAGTGCAAGGACTAGCGGTCCTCTCTCCTACAATGAGCAGTTCTTC
many	TRBD2	TRBJ2-7	TRBV10-3	CAIRDLLAGVGEQYF	TGTGCCATCAGAGACCTTCTAGCGGGAGTCGGCGAGCAGTACTTC
few	NA	TRBJ2-7	TRBV28	CASSGPGGLIYEQYF	TGTGCCAGCAGTGGCCCCGGAGGCTTAATCTACGAGCAGTACTTC
few	NA	TRBJ1-1	TRBV20-1	CSANGQPNTEAFF	TGCAGTGCAAATGGACAGCCGAACACTGAAGCTTTCTTT